This TCR beta chain was identified in a study of shared clonotypes between healthy human individuals. Overall study: Serving as donors were two women and three men, whose ages spanned 18 to 49.

Investigators divided CD4+ cells into CD45RA+ naive and CD45RA-negative memory subsets. This CDR3 spans 16 amino acids. Germline loops: CDR1 SGHRS, CDR2 YFSETQ. The V and J ends lost 4 bases and 0 bases, in that order; junction bases with no gene match: 7. Broader study findings: The study found roughly 5% of naive CD4 clonotypes shared across a few donors.

For this clone: As yet, its antigen is unknown.

The protocol was immunoSEQ multiplex PCR, while the TCRdb copy is restricted to in-frame clones and leaves out a portion. Here the sample spans about 2.4 million clones, 90% to 95% being singletons. Sequenced sample: naive CD4+ T cells sorted from blood. As for subset: CD45RA+ positively selected. The chain uses TRBV5-1 and TRBJ1-3; 7 bases match TRBD1. This clonotype originated in a man in his late teens or twenties in good health. The CDR3 here is CASSQGQDNSGNTIYF. CDR3 bases: TGCGCCAGCAGCCAAGGACAGGATAACTCTGGAAACACCATATATTTT. Full variable domain (missing parts from reference TRBV5-1 and TRBJ1-3): KAGVTQTPRYLIKTRGQQVTLSCSPISGHRSVSWYQQTPGQGLQFLFEYFSETQRNKGNFPGRFSGRQFSNSRSEMNVSTLELGDSALYLCASSQGQDNSGNTIYFGEGSWLTVV.